The sequence of this T cell receptor (beta chain) was determined in a study of T cell responses to AZD1222 COVID-19 vaccine. Study conclusions and caveats: CD4 TCRs linked to vaccination spanned spike, dominating at 160-218 and 743-854.

Profiled with immunoSEQ multiplex PCR; TCRdb holds only in-frame clones, not every one. The sample lists 130,000 to 150,000 clones; approximately 78% were seen once. On this clone: Its antigen is still unknown.

Trimming cost V 8 bases and J 8 bases; bases outside gene matches: 8. From germline, CDR1 is MNHEY and CDR2 SVGAGI. This CDR3 spans 12 amino acids. The source is an adult in good health. The J gene is TRBJ1-2, the V gene TRBV6-5; 7 bases map to TRBD1. The sequences come from peripheral blood, collected on day 0 of MenACWY control vaccination. CDR3 sequence (DNA): TGTGCCAGCCGCGACAGGGCGGGGGGCTACACCTTC. The encoded protein is CASRDRAGGYTF.